Given below is one T cell receptor (beta chain) in context. This table comes from immunoSEQ multiplex PCR, and its TCRdb copy is limited to in-frame clones, with some not included. The data show 45,000 to 60,000 clones, around 95% seen once. This sample was taken from a study of control samples from healthy donors and cancer patients. The source of this sequence is a man under 40 in good health. The specimen sequenced was blood.

CDR3 region: CASSGTGGLSEAFF. Here the CDR3 DNA reads TGCGCCAGCAGTGGGACAGGGGGCCTATCTGAAGCTTTCTTT. The chain has TRBV10-1 and TRBJ1-1; 11 nucleotides agree with TRBD1. This CDR3 region has 14 residues. Germline V lookup: CDR1 WNHNN, CDR2 SYGVQD (reference sequence). The V and J ends lost 4 bases and 6 bases, in that order; junction bases with no gene match: 4.